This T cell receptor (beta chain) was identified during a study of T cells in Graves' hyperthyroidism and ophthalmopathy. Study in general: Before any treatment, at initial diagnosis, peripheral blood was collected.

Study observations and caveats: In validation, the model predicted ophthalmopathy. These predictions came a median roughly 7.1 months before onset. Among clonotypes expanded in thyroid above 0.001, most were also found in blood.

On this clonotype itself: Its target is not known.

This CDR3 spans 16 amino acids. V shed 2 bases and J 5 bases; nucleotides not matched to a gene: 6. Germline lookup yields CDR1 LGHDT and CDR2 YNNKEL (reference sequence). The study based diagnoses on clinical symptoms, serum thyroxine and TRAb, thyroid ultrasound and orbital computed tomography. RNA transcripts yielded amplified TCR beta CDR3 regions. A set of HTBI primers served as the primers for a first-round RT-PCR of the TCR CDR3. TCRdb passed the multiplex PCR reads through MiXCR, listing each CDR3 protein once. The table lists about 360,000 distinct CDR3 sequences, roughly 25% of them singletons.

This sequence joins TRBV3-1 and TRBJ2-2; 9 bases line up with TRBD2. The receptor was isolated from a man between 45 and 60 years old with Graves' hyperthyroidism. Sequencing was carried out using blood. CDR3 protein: CASSQLAGVGTGELFF. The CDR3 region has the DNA TGTGCCAGCAGCCAATTAGCGGGAGTAGGTACCGGGGAGCTGTTTTTT. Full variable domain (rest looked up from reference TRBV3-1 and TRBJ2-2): DTAVSQTPKYLVTQMGNDKSIKCEQNLGHDTMYWYKQDSKKFLKIMFSYNNKELIINETVPNRFSPKSPDKAHLNLHINSLELGDSAVYFCASSQLAGVGTGELFFGEGSRLTVL.